Sequencing of this T cell receptor beta chain was carried out in a study of CD8 T cells in Susac syndrome. Reverse transcription of 0.5 to 1 ug RNA was performed with random hexamers. Each CDR3 protein is one row after TCRdb ran MiXCR on the immunoSEQ multiplex PCR reads. This table holds 250,000 to 300,000 distinct CDR3 sequences, 70% to 90% found once. Between the trimmed V and J ends, which lost 0 bases and 4 bases, there was a span of 16 bases. The CDR3 has 16 residues. Germline CDR1 DFQATT, CDR2 SNEGSKA (reference sequence). Sequenced material: CD8+ T cells from PBMCs. This TCR was sampled from a human donor with multiple sclerosis. This chain connects TRBV20-1 to TRBJ2-1; TRBD2 might be the D (8 bases). In nucleotides, the CDR3 is TGCAGTGCTAGAGATAGGGGGCGACTAGCGTACAATGAGCAGTTCTTC. It encodes CSARDRGRLAYNEQFF.